Reported below is one T cell receptor beta chain. The antigen remains unidentified. This record comes from a study of cytomegalovirus exposure and HLA in healthy donors. Overall study: Researchers found that approximately 77% of a few hundred genotyped donors fell within the Caucasian-associated ancestry cluster.

The study ran its PCR with 60 Vbeta and 13 Jbeta primers. The authors' processing: A later analysis tallied approximately 87 million unique TCR beta chains, around 9.9 million of them shared. Data came from immunoSEQ multiplex PCR; TCRdb stores just in-frame clones and leaves some out. V and J calls and clone size are copied from that table; D and trimming were computed from the DNA. The sample includes some 200,000 clones, approximately 80% of them seen just once. Notes on the study in general: Cytomegalovirus status, reportedly, was diagnosed with high specificity and sensitivity by the classifier. Associated with HLA alleles at 0.05 false discovery rate in a later analysis were 16,951 TCR beta sequences.

The V and J ends lost 2 bases and 5 bases, in that order; junction bases with no gene match: 8. Germline values: CDR1 SEHNR, CDR2 FQNEAQ (reference sequence). The length of the CDR3 is 15 residues. This chain connects TRBV7-9 to TRBJ2-5, with 7 positions matching TRBD1. The receptor's source is a female donor in good health and CMV-seronegative. Sample: PBMCs. The CDR3 DNA reads TGTGCCAGCAGCTTACCAATAACAGGGGTTGAGACCCAGTACTTC. Protein product: CASSLPITGVETQYF.